These 30 T cell receptor beta chains originate from one sample sequenced in a study of shared clonotypes between healthy human individuals. Assay used: immunoSEQ multiplex PCR; TCRdb lists only in-frame clones, some missing. This sample has around 500,000 clones, with less than 80% found just once. The sequenced sample consisted of PBMCs. These receptors came from a woman aged 40 to 50 in good health. Some clones in this sample may be carry-over from other donors' samples.

The J gene is TRBJ2-4, the V gene TRBV30; no reliable D call. Trimming took off 0 bases at V and 1 base at J, with 13 bases between the two ends. CDR3 length: 16 amino acids. Germline CDR1 and CDR2: GTSNPN and SVGIG (reference sequence). CDR3: CAWSVRTPTAKNIQYF. The CDR3 DNA reads as TGTGCCTGGAGTGTGAGGACCCCGACGGCCAAAAACATTCAGTACTTC.

The V gene is TRBV5-6, the J gene TRBJ1-4; D is unclear. The CDR3 contains 13 residues. V shed 5 bases and J shed 7 bases, with 12 bases lying between them. Germline CDR1 SGHDT, CDR2 YYEEEE. The CDR3, as DNA: TGTGCCAGCAGTTTTGCCCGGGGTGAAAAACTGTTTTTT. Amino acids: CASSFARGEKLFF.

This rearrangement joins TRBV2 to TRBJ2-7, with D unresolved. The CDR3 has 11 residues. Germline assignment: CDR1 SNHLY and CDR2 FYNNEI. The V end lost 4 bases, the J end lost 2 bases, and 3 bases lay between the germline ends. The CDR3 bases are TGTGCCAGCAGTGGTACCTACGAGCAGTACTTC. Protein: CASSGTYEQYF.

This chain uses TRBV5-1 with TRBJ1-2; the D gene is possibly TRBD1 (5 bases). V was clipped by 4 bases and J by 8 bases, with 15 bases between them. This CDR3 comprises 13 residues. CDR1 SGHRS and CDR2 YFSETQ come from the germline V gene. The CDR3 spells CASSEGPSDGYTF. The CDR3, as DNA: TGCGCCAGCAGCGAGGGACCCAGCGACGGCTACACCTTC.

The chain recombines TRBV6-1 with TRBJ1-5; no clear D. The CDR3 is made up of 13 amino acids. The V end was cut by 0 bases, the J end by 9 bases, with 9 bases between. Germline loops: CDR1 MNHNS, CDR2 SASEGT. The CDR3 spells CASSEADERPQHF. CDR3 bases: TGTGCCAGCAGTGAAGCGGACGAAAGGCCCCAGCATTTT.

V usage is TRBV28 and J usage is TRBJ2-2; D could derive from TRBD1 or TRBD2 (6 bases each). The germline V gene has CDR1 MDHEN and CDR2 SYDVKM. The CDR3 is made up of 14 amino acids. V was trimmed by 7 bases and J by 6 bases, leaving 15 bases between them. In nucleotides, the CDR3 is TGTGCCAGCACCAATTCCCGGGGGCCCGGGGAGCTGTTTTTT. This translates into CASTNSRGPGELFF.

J is TRBJ2-3 and V is TRBV7-9; 14 bases are a match to TRBD2. J gave up 2 bases and V 5 bases, and 6 bases lay outside the gene matches. The CDR3 has 17 amino acids. The V gene's germline CDR1 is SEHNR and CDR2 FQNEAQ (reference sequence). The chain's CDR3 is CASSGGTSGRTTDTQYF. CDR3 sequence (DNA): TGTGCCAGCAGCGGTGGGACTAGCGGGAGAACCACAGATACGCAGTATTTT.

This chain uses TRBV19 with TRBJ2-2, with 14 bases that match TRBD2. The trim removed 4 bases at V and 5 bases at J, leaving 6 bases unmatched. The length of the CDR3 is 17 residues. Germline assignment: CDR1 LNHDA and CDR2 SQIVND (reference sequence). CDR3 coding DNA: TGTGCCAGTAGTAAGGGACTAGCGGGAGTAGGGACCGGGGAGCTGTTTTTT. Translation gives CASSKGLAGVGTGELFF.

This chain joins TRBV28 and TRBJ2-3; 8 nucleotides agree with TRBD2. The CDR3 covers 14 residues. Germline CDR1 reads MDHEN; CDR2 reads SYDVKM. With V trimmed by 7 bases and J by 6 bases, 9 bases remained unmatched. CDR3 loop: CASKNGRGADTQYF. CDR3 sequence (DNA): TGTGCCAGCAAGAACGGGAGGGGGGCGGATACGCAGTATTTT.

Note on this clone: The same CDR3 arises from other DNA sequences in this sample as well. This chain connects TRBV6-5 to TRBJ2-7; tentatively, D is TRBD2 (5 bases). Looked up from germline, CDR1 is MNHEY and CDR2 is SVGAGI. Trimming left V 2 bases short and J 0 bases short, with 11 bases between. The length of the CDR3 is 15 residues. DNA of the CDR3: TGTGCCAGCAGTTACCCGGACTCAAGCTCCTACGAGCAGTACTTC. Translation: CASSYPDSSSYEQYF.

The V gene is TRBV19, the J gene TRBJ2-5, with D hard to call. Germline CDR1 reads LNHDA; CDR2 reads SQIVND (reference sequence). The CDR3 consists of 14 residues. Trimming pared 4 bases from V and 4 bases from J, leaving 13 bases between. CDR3: CASSTGNGPETQYF. In DNA form, the CDR3 reads TGTGCCAGTAGTACAGGAAACGGGCCAGAGACCCAGTACTTC.

The CDR3, as DNA: TGTGCCAGCAGCACCCACAAACCTAGCGGGGGCACGTACGAGCAGTACTTC. Translating gives CASSTHKPSGGTYEQYF. The chain employs TRBV7-6 and TRBJ2-7; 10 nucleotides align to TRBD2. After removal of 5 bases from V and 4 bases from J, the junction contained 14 bases not matched to a gene. Per germline, CDR1 SGHVS and CDR2 FNYEAQ. The CDR3 loop spans 17 amino acids.

The V call is TRBV30, the J call TRBJ2-7, with 7 bases lining up with TRBD2. Germline CDR1 is GTSNPN and CDR2 is SVGIG (reference sequence). This CDR3 spans 16 amino acids. V shed 0 bases and J 2 bases; nucleotides not matched to a gene: 10. The CDR3 here is CAWSVGKPGGAYEQYF. CDR3 bases: TGTGCCTGGAGTGTAGGGAAGCCGGGAGGTGCCTACGAGCAGTACTTC.

This clone was counted between two and nine times. The identical CDR3 is also encoded by other nucleotide sequences in the sample. V is TRBV7-8 and J is TRBJ2-1; D unclear. Germline V CDR1 and CDR2: SGHVS, FQNEAQ. The CDR3 spans 11 residues. Trimming took off 2 bases at V and 8 bases at J, with 4 bases between the two ends. CDR3 sequence reads: CASSLFDEQFF. The CDR3 nucleotides are TGTGCCAGCAGCTTATTCGATGAGCAGTTCTTC.

The rearrangement uses TRBV18 and TRBJ2-2; D not resolved. There are 16 residues in the CDR3. Trimming cost V 0 bases and J 5 bases, with 13 bases left between them. Germline V gene lookup returns CDR1 KGHSH and CDR2 LQKENI. DNA of the CDR3: TGTGCCAGCTCACCACCGTTAGGCGGTAGTACCGGGGAGCTGTTTTTT. It codes for CASSPPLGGSTGELFF.

With respect to this clone: Other DNA sequences in this specimen translate into the identical CDR3. The chain uses TRBV4-3 and TRBJ2-7; a possible D gene is TRBD2 (6 bases). The CDR3 sequence is 13 residues long. Germline CDR1 and CDR2: LGHNA and YSLEER. V was clipped by 4 bases and J by 0 bases, with 7 bases between them. As DNA, the CDR3 is TGCGCCAGCAGCCGGGACTCCTCCTACGAGCAGTACTTC. Translated: CASSRDSSYEQYF.

The chain joins TRBV7-9 to TRBJ2-1, with 12 bases identical to TRBD2. In germline, CDR1 is SEHNR, CDR2 FQNEAQ (reference sequence). The CDR3 has 15 amino acids. The junction had 3 bases not matched to a gene; V was cut back by 4 bases and J by 5 bases. CDR3 in DNA: TGTGCCAGCAGCTGGACTAGCGGGACCCACAATGAGCAGTTCTTC. This codes for CASSWTSGTHNEQFF.

Notes on this clone: This sequence may be a read error, since a much larger clone differs from it by one base. This chain links TRBV30 with TRBJ1-2; D uncertain. The germline V gene has CDR1 GTSNPN and CDR2 SVGIG (reference sequence). This CDR3 has 11 amino acids. V was cut by 2 bases and J by 8 bases, with 9 bases left in between. The DNA for the CDR3 is TGTGCCTGGAGTCATGGATCCGGCTACACCTTC. As protein: CAWSHGSGYTF.

The genes are TRBV4-1 and TRBJ2-1, with 7 bases lining up with TRBD2. Per germline, CDR1 MGHRA and CDR2 YSYEKL. This CDR3 has 18 residues. With V trimmed by 0 bases and J by 9 bases, 17 bases remained unmatched. The CDR3 nucleotides are TGCGCCAGCAGCCAAGACTTAATGGGAGGGAGGGCCTACTCTGAGCAGTTCTTC. It encodes CASSQDLMGGRAYSEQFF.

The chain employs TRBV30 and TRBJ2-3; no reliable D call. Per the germline V gene, CDR1 is GTSNPN and CDR2 is SVGIG (reference sequence). The CDR3 runs to 15 residues. Trimming shortened V by 0 bases and J by 0 bases, and 10 bases separated the two germline ends. The CDR3 loop reads CAWSVLRPSTDTQYF. The CDR3 nucleotides are TGTGCCTGGAGTGTACTGAGGCCTAGCACAGATACGCAGTATTTT.

V is TRBV6-1 and J is TRBJ1-1; TRBD1 matches 8 bases. In germline, CDR1 is MNHNS, CDR2 SASEGT. Germline trimming cut 7 bases from V and 1 base from J; bases unmatched to any gene: 5. The CDR3 length is 14 residues. CDR3 coding DNA: TGTGCCAGCACATGGGACAGGCAGAACACTGAAGCTTTCTTT. Amino acid sequence: CASTWDRQNTEAFF.

V usage is TRBV7-9 and J usage is TRBJ2-7; D may be TRBD2 (6 bases). Germline values: CDR1 SEHNR, CDR2 FQNEAQ (reference sequence). The CDR3 loop spans 15 amino acids. V lost 1 base and J lost 2, with 12 bases in between. This chain's CDR3 is CASSLGGAGPYEQYF. The CDR3 DNA reads TGTGCCAGCAGCTTAGGTGGAGCGGGTCCCTACGAGCAGTACTTC. The whole variable domain, filled in from reference TRBV7-9 and TRBJ2-7, reads DTGVSQNPRHKITKRGQNVTFRCDPISEHNRLYWYRQTLGQGPEFLTYFQNEAQLEKSRLLSDRFSAERPKGSFSTLEIQRTEQGDSAMYLCASSLGGAGPYEQYFGPGTRLTVT.

The rearrangement links TRBV10-1 to TRBJ2-1, with a weak D call TRBD1 (6 bases). This CDR3 has 12 amino acids. Germline V CDR1 and CDR2: WNHNN, SYGVQD (reference sequence). V gave up 5 bases and J gave up 10 bases, with 12 bases separating them. The DNA of the CDR3 is TGCGCCAGCAGTCCGACAGGAGGAGAGCAGTTCTTC. Amino acid sequence: CASSPTGGEQFF.

This clone was seen more than once but under ten times. The gene calls are TRBV30 and TRBJ1-1; possibly TRBD1 for D (6 bases). Germline V gives CDR1 GTSNPN, CDR2 SVGIG (reference sequence). This CDR3 spans 14 amino acids. V was clipped by 2 bases and J by 5 bases, with 15 bases between them. The CDR3 here is CAWSPQGFRTEAFF. The CDR3 DNA sequence: TGTGCCTGGAGTCCGCAGGGGTTTAGGACTGAAGCTTTCTTT.

The sample holds a few counts of this clone. The chain recombines TRBV25-1 with TRBJ2-3; TRBD2 agrees at 7 bases. Germline V gene sequence: CDR1 MGHDK, CDR2 SYGVNS. This CDR3 region has 16 residues. With 1 base clipped from V and 1 base from J, the junction kept 5 bases outside the gene matches. The CDR3 nucleotides read TGTGCCAGCAGTGAATCACGGGAGGCCCGCACAGATACGCAGTATTTT. Protein sequence: CASSESREARTDTQYF.

V gene TRBV29-1 combines with J gene TRBJ2-1; 10 bases line up with TRBD2. There are 14 residues in the CDR3. Germline trimming cut 3 bases from V and 4 bases from J; bases unmatched to any gene: 3. Looked up from germline, CDR1 is SQVTM and CDR2 is ANQGSEA. This CDR3 reads CSVDWTSGYNEQFF. For the CDR3, the DNA is TGCAGCGTTGATTGGACTAGCGGTTACAATGAGCAGTTCTTC.

This clone was seen just once. The rearrangement uses TRBV28 and TRBJ2-7; the match to TRBD2 covers 8 bases. The CDR3 totals 18 residues. The V gene end was trimmed by 4 bases and the J gene end by 7 bases; junction bases not matched to a gene: 21. Germline-derived CDR1 and CDR2 are MDHEN and SYDVKM. In nucleotides, the CDR3 is TGTGCCAGCAGTTCCACCCCCGGGACTAGTAGCCGAGCGGGGGAGCAGTACTTC. Its translation is CASSSTPGTSSRAGEQYF.

This clone was seen only a few times. V is TRBV7-9 and J is TRBJ2-3; D is possibly TRBD1 (6 bases). The CDR3 contains 15 residues. The V end lost 4 bases, the J end lost 2 bases, and 13 bases lay between the germline ends. Germline CDR1 SEHNR, CDR2 FQNEAQ (reference sequence). In DNA form, the CDR3 reads TGTGCCAGCAGCTACCGGGACACCTCCACAGATACGCAGTATTTT. Encoded protein: CASSYRDTSTDTQYF.

Note on this clone: Within the sample, other DNA sequences also encode this same CDR3. This chain joins TRBV2 and TRBJ2-7; 8 nucleotides line up with TRBD2. Germline CDR1 is SNHLY and CDR2 is FYNNEI. V lost 4 bases and J lost 3; bases outside the gene matches: 2. This CDR3 is 13 amino acids long. The CDR3 sequence: CASSGGLVYEQYF. CDR3 DNA: TGTGCCAGCAGTGGGGGACTAGTCTACGAGCAGTACTTC.

V and J are TRBV27 and TRBJ2-7; either TRBD1 or TRBD2 may supply D (5 bases each). Germline V gene data show CDR1 as MNHEY and CDR2 as SMNVEV (reference sequence). The CDR3 runs 14 residues. The V end was cut by 3 bases, the J end by 2 bases, with 11 bases between. CDR3 DNA sequence: TGTGCCAGCAGTTTCTCCCAGGGACCCTACGAGCAGTACTTC. This gives the protein CASSFSQGPYEQYF.